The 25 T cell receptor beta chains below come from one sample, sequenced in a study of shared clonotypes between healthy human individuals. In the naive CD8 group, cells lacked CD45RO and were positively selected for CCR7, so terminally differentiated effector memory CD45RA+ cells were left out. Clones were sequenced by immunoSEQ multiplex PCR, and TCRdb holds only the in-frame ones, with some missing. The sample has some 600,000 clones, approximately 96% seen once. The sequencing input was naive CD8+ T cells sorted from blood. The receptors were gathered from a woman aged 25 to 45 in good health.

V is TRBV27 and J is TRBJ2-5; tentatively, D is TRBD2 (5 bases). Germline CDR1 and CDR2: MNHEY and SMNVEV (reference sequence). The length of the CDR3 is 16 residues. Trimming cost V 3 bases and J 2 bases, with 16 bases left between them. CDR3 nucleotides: TGTGCCAGCAGTTTTCAGGCAGGCGGGTCTCAAGAGACCCAGTACTTC. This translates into CASSFQAGGSQETQYF.

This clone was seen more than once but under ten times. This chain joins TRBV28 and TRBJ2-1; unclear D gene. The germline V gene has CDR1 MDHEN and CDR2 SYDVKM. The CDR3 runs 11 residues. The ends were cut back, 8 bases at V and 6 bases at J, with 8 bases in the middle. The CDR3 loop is CASSTSNEQFF. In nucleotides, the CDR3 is TGTGCCAGCTCTACGTCCAATGAGCAGTTCTTC.

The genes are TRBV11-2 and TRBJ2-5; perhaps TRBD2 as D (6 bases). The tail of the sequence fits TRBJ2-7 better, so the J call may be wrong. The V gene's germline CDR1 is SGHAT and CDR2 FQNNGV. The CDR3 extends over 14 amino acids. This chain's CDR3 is CASSRGESAYEQYF. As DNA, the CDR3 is TGTGCCAGCAGCCGCGGGGAGTCTGCCTACGAGCAGTACTTC.

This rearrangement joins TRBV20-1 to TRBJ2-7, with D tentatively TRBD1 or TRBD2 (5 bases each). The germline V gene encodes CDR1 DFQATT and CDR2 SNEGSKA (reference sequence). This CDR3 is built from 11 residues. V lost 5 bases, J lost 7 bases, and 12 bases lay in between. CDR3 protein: CSAWNWGEQYF. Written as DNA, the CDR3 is TGCAGTGCTTGGAACTGGGGGGAGCAGTACTTC.

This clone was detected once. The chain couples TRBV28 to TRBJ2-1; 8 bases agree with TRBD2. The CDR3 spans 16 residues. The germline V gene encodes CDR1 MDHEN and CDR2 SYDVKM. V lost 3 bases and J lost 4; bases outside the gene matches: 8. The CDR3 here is CASSFSVRGRYNEQFF. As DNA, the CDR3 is TGTGCCAGCAGTTTTTCTGTTCGCGGGAGGTACAATGAGCAGTTCTTC. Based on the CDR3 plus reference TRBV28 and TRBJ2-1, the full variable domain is DVKVTQSSRYLVKRTGEKVFLECVQDMDHENMFWYRQDPGLGLRLIYFSYDVKMKEKGDIPEGYSVSREKKERFSLILESASTNQTSMYLCASSFSVRGRYNEQFFGPGTRLTVL.

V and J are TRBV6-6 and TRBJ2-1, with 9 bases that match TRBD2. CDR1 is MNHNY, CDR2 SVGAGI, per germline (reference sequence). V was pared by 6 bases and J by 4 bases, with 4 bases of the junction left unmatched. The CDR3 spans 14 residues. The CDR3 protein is CASSEGLAYNEQFF. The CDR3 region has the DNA TGTGCCAGCAGCGAAGGACTAGCGTACAATGAGCAGTTCTTC.

The CDR3 spells CASSLGGRLTYEQYF. The CDR3 bases are TGTGCCAGCAGTTTGGGGGGGCGATTAACCTACGAGCAGTACTTC. The rearrangement links TRBV28 to TRBJ2-7; the D gene is possibly TRBD2 (7 bases). Germline CDR1 MDHEN, CDR2 SYDVKM. The CDR3 loop spans 15 amino acids. V gave up 3 bases and J gave up 2 bases, with 14 bases separating them.

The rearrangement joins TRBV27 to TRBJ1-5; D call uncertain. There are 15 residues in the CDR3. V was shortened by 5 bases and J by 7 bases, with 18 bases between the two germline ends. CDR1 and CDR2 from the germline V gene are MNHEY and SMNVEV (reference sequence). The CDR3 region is CASSPSGILGQPQHF. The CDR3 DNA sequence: TGTGCCAGCAGTCCTTCGGGGATCCTCGGACAGCCCCAGCATTTT.

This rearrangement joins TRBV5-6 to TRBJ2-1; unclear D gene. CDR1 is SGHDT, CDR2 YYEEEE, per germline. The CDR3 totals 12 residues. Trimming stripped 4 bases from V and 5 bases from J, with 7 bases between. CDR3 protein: CASSLLDNEQFF. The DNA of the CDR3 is TGTGCCAGCAGCCTGTTAGACAATGAGCAGTTCTTC.

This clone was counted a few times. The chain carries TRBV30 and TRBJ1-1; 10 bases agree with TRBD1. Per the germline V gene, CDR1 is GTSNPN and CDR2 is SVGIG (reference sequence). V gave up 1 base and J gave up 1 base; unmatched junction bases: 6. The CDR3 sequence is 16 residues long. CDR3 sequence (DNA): TGTGCCTGGAGTGGACAGGGGGCGGTGGGGAACACTGAAGCTTTCTTT. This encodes CAWSGQGAVGNTEAFF. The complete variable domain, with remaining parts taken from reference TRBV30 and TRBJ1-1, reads SQTIHQWPATLVQPVGSPLSLECTVEGTSNPNLYWYRQAAGRGLQLLFYSVGIGQISSEVPQNLSASRPQDRQFILSSKKLLLSDSGFYLCAWSGQGAVGNTEAFFGQGTRLTVV.

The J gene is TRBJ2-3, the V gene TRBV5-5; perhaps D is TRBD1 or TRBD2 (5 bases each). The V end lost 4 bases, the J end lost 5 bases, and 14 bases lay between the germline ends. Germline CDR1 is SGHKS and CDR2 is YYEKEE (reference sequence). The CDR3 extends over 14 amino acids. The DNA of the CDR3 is TGTGCCAGCAGCCCCACGGGGACGGGAGATACGCAGTATTTT. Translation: CASSPTGTGDTQYF.

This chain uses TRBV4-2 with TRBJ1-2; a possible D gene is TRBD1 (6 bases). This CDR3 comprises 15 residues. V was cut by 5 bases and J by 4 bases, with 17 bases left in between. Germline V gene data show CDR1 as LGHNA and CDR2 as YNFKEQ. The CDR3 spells CASSLAGQGRYGYTF. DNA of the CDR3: TGTGCCAGCAGCTTGGCCGGGCAGGGGCGCTATGGCTACACCTTC.

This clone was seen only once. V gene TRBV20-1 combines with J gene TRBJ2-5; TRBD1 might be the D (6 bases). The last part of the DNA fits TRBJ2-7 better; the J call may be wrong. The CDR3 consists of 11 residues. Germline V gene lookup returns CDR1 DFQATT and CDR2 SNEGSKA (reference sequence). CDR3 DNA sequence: TGCAGTGCTAGAACAGGGAACGAGCAGTACTTC. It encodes CSARTGNEQYF.

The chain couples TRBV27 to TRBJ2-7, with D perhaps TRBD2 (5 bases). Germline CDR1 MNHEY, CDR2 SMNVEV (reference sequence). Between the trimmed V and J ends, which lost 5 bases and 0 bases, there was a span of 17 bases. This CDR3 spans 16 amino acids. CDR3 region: CASSPSRGHYSYEQYF. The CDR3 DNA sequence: TGTGCCAGCAGTCCTTCTCGCGGGCACTACTCCTACGAGCAGTACTTC.

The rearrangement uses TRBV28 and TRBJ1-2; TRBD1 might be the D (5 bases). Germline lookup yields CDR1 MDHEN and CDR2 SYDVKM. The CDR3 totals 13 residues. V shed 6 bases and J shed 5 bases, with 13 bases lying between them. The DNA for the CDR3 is TGTGCCAGCAGGACGCCGTGGGGGTATGGCTACACCTTC. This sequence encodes CASRTPWGYGYTF.

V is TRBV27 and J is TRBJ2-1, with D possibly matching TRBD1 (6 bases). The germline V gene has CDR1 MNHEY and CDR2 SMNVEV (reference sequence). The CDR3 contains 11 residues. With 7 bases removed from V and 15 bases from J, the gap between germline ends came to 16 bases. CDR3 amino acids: CASTLGASMFF. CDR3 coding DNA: TGTGCCAGCACCCTGGGGGCTAGCATGTTCTTC.

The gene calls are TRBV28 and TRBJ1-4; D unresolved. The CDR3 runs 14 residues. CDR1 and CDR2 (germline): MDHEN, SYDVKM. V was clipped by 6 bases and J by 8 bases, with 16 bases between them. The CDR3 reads CASSPVLGYEKLFF. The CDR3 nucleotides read TGTGCCAGCAGCCCGGTGCTAGGGTACGAAAAACTGTTTTTT.

The CDR3 sequence is CSVEAVAAEYNEQFF. Here the CDR3 DNA reads TGCAGCGTTGAGGCGGTGGCGGCGGAGTACAATGAGCAGTTCTTC. The V gene is TRBV29-1, the J gene TRBJ2-1; unclear D gene. V lost 3 bases and J lost 4, with 16 bases in between. This CDR3 is 15 amino acids long. The germline CDR1 and CDR2 sequences are SQVTM and ANQGSEA.

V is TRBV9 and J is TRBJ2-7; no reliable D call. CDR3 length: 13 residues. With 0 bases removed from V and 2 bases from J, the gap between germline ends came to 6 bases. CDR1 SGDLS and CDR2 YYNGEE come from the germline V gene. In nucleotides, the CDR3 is TGTGCCAGCAGCGTAGAGGACGCCTACGAGCAGTACTTC. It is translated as CASSVEDAYEQYF.

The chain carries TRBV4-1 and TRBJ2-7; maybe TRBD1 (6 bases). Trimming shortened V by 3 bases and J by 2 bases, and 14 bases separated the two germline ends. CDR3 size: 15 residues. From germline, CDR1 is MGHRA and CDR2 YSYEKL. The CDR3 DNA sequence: TGCGCCAGCAGCCATAAGGACAGCCGGCCCTACGAGCAGTACTTC. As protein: CASSHKDSRPYEQYF.

Here the CDR3 DNA reads TGCAGCGTTGAACTCGCTTTAAGCGGTGACCAGCTTCTGAGCTCCTACAATGAGCAGTTCTTC. This codes for CSVELALSGDQLLSSYNEQFF. This chain connects TRBV29-1 to TRBJ2-1; TRBD2 might be the D (5 bases). The CDR3 is made up of 21 amino acids. Germline values: CDR1 SQVTM, CDR2 ANQGSEA. The V end lost 2 bases, the J end lost 0 bases, and 29 bases lay between the germline ends.

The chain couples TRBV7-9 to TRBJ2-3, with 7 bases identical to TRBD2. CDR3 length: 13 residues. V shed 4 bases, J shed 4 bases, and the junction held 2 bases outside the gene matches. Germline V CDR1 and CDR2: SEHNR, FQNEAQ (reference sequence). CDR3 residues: CASSWTSADTQYF. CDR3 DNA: TGTGCCAGCAGCTGGACTAGTGCAGATACGCAGTATTTT.

The CDR3 region is CASSIGLNIQYF. The CDR3 bases are TGTGCCAGTAGTATAGGGTTAAACATTCAGTACTTC. The chain uses TRBV19 and TRBJ2-4; D ambiguous. Germline loops: CDR1 LNHDA, CDR2 SQIVND (reference sequence). The CDR3 has 12 residues. Trimming removed 1 base from V and 6 bases from J, with 4 bases in between.

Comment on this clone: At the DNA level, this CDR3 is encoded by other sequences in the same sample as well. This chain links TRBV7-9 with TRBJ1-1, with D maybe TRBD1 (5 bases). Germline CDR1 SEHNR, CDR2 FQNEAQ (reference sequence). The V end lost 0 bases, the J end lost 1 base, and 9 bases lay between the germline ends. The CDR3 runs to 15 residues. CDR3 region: CASSLAQGGNTEAFF. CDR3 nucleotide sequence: TGTGCCAGCAGCTTAGCCCAGGGCGGGAACACTGAAGCTTTCTTT.

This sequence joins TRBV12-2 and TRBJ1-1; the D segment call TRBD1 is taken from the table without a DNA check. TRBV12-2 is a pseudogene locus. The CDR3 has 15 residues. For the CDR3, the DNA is TGTGCAAGTCGCTGGAGGACAGGGAGAAGCCCTGAAGCTTTCTTT. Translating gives CASRWRTGRSPEAFF.